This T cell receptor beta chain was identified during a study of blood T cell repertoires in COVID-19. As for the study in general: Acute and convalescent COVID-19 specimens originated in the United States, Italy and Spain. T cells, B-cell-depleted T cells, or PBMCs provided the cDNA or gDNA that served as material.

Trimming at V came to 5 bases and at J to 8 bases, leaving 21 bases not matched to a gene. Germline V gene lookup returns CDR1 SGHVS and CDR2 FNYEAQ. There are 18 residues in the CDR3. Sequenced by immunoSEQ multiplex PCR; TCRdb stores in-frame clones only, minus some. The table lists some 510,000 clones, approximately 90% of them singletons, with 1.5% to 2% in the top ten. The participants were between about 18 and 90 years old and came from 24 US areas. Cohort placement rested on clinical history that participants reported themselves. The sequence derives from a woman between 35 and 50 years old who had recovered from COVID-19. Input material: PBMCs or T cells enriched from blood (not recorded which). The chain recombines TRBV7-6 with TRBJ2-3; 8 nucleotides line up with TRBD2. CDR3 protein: CASSGEGSLAGLEATQYF. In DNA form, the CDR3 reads TGTGCCAGCAGCGGTGAGGGGAGTCTAGCGGGCCTGGAAGCTACGCAGTATTTT. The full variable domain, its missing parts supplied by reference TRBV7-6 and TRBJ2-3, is GAGVSQSPRYKVTKRGQDVALRCDPISGHVSLYWYRQALGQGPEFLTYFNYEAQQDKSGLPNDRFSAERPEGSISTLTIQRTEQRDSAMYRCASSGEGSLAGLEATQYFGPGTRLTVL.